These 14 T cell receptor beta chains originate from one sample sequenced in a study of early T cells in non-severe SARS-CoV-2 infection listed by TCRdb under 2021. The library was generated by 5' RACE. Instrument used: NextSeq 500. TCRdb reworked the public reads: Q25 trimming with fastp, MiXCR clone assembly, productive beta chains retained. Each record represents a unique CDR3 protein, reported with the most common genes and DNA among its rows. This sample has roughly 60,000 distinct CDR3 sequences in its table, and 5% to 7.5% of those were observed once. 5.8% of the sample lies in the top ten. Sequencing used whole blood, obtained at baseline. Receptors were obtained from an adult who was a healthcare worker with PCR-confirmed SARS-CoV-2 infection or an uninfected control (not recorded which).

V usage is TRBV5-1 and J usage is TRBJ1-2, with a tentative D call TRBD1 (6 bases). The length of the CDR3 is 13 residues. V lost 3 bases and J 5 bases, leaving 11 bases between the germline ends. CDR1 is SGHRS and CDR2 is YFSETQ in the germline V gene. DNA of the CDR3: TGCGCCAGCAGCTACGGGACACAGTATGGCTACACCTTC. It is translated as CASSYGTQYGYTF.

This clonotype occurred many times. The chain employs TRBV7-9 and TRBJ2-3, with D possibly matching TRBD2 (5 bases). Germline V CDR1 and CDR2: SEHNR, FQNEAQ (reference sequence). V lost 3 bases to trimming and J lost 4 bases, with 14 bases between them. The CDR3 is made up of 15 amino acids. The CDR3 spells CASSLIASIADTQYF. CDR3 in DNA: TGTGCCAGCAGCTTGATTGCTAGCATAGCAGATACGCAGTATTTT.

This clonotype has at least ten counts. The V call is TRBV5-1, the J call TRBJ2-2, with D possibly TRBD2 on 5 matching bases. CDR1 SGHRS and CDR2 YFSETQ come from the germline V gene. The CDR3 is 16 residues long. V lost 3 bases and J lost 0, with 12 bases in between. The CDR3 DNA is TGCGCCAGCAGCTCCGGACTGCGCGCGAACACCGGGGAGCTGTTTTTT. Translated: CASSSGLRANTGELFF.

This rearrangement joins TRBV7-9 to TRBJ2-1, with no clear D. V was cut by 2 bases and J by 0 bases, with 11 bases left in between. Germline loops: CDR1 SEHNR, CDR2 FQNEAQ (reference sequence). The CDR3 contains 16 residues. DNA for the CDR3: TGTGCCAGCAGCTTACCGGGCCCCAGCTCCTACAATGAGCAGTTCTTC. Amino acid sequence: CASSLPGPSSYNEQFF.

This clonotype was observed a handful of times. The chain uses TRBV21-1 and TRBJ2-7; the D call in the table, TRBD1, was not verified against the DNA. TRBV21-1 is annotated as a pseudogene. This CDR3 has 18 residues. CDR3 coding DNA: TGTGCCAGCAGCAAAGTCTTTGCACAGGGCCTTCTCTCCTACGAGCAGTACTTC. It encodes CASSKVFAQGLLSYEQYF.

This clonotype appeared a few times. V is TRBV29-1 and J is TRBJ1-1; the match to TRBD1 covers 9 bases. The J segment lost 6 bases and the V segment lost 1 base, leaving 9 bases of the junction unmatched. The CDR3 is made up of 15 amino acids. CDR1 is SQVTM and CDR2 is ANQGSEA in the germline V gene. CDR3 coding DNA: TGCAGCGTTGAAGGTATACAGGGGGCGTTTTCTGAAGCTTTCTTT. Its protein product is CSVEGIQGAFSEAFF.

The sample holds many counts of this clonotype. This chain connects TRBV7-9 to TRBJ2-7, with 9 bases lining up with TRBD1. With V trimmed by 1 base and J by 6 bases, 13 bases remained unmatched. There are 17 residues in the CDR3. Per germline, CDR1 SEHNR and CDR2 FQNEAQ (reference sequence). CDR3 sequence (DNA): TGTGCCAGCAGCTTAGTTTCGACCTGGGACAGGGTACGCGAGCAGTACTTC. It yields the protein CASSLVSTWDRVREQYF.

There are a few counts of this clonotype. V and J are TRBV6-1 and TRBJ2-4; D is unclear. V gave up 2 bases and J gave up 0 bases, with 11 bases separating them. Looked up from germline, CDR1 is MNHNS and CDR2 is SASEGT. This CDR3 comprises 16 residues. Written as DNA, the CDR3 is TGTGCCAGCAGTGAAATGGCAGCAGTAGCCAAAAACATTCAGTACTTC. As protein: CASSEMAAVAKNIQYF.

To note about this clonotype: This sequence may be a read error, since a much larger clone differs from it by one base. The CDR3 is CSAQLFTTYTYEQYF. CDR3 DNA: TGCAGTGCTCAATTATTCACGACTTACACCTACGAGCAGTACTTC. V is TRBV20-1 and J is TRBJ2-7; D not certain. The CDR3 covers 15 residues. Trimming took off 5 bases at V and 2 bases at J, with 19 bases between the two ends. CDR1 and CDR2 (germline): DFQATT, SNEGSKA (reference sequence).

The table lists this clonotype with a few counts. The chain joins TRBV28 to TRBJ1-1, with TRBD1 identical over 7 bases. Germline CDR1 is MDHEN and CDR2 is SYDVKM. This CDR3 has 15 residues. V was pared by 5 bases and J by 0 bases, with 6 bases of the junction left unmatched. DNA of the CDR3: TGTGCCAGCAGTCTCCGGACAGGTCTGAACACTGAAGCTTTCTTT. Residues: CASSLRTGLNTEAFF.

The chain combines TRBV7-9 with TRBJ1-1; TRBD1 matches at 7 bases. V lost 2 bases to trimming and J lost 3 bases; unmatched junction nucleotides: 0. The CDR3 contains 13 residues. Germline V gene lookup returns CDR1 SEHNR and CDR2 FQNEAQ (reference sequence). CDR3 protein: CASSLQGDTEAFF. In nucleotides, the CDR3 is TGTGCCAGCAGCTTACAGGGGGACACTGAAGCTTTCTTT.

The table lists this clonotype with a few counts. CDR3 sequence: CASMPGLGNAEQYF. The CDR3 bases are TGTGCCAGTATGCCTGGGTTAGGGAACGCCGAGCAGTACTTC. The V call is TRBV19, the J call TRBJ2-7; no firm D call. In germline, CDR1 is LNHDA, CDR2 SQIVND (reference sequence). There are 14 residues in the CDR3. Deletions cut 7 bases from V and 6 bases from J, with 19 bases between.

This clonotype was recorded a few times. The chain employs TRBV2 and TRBJ2-3, with 10 nucleotides matching TRBD2. The CDR3 loop spans 17 amino acids. V gave up 0 bases and J gave up 3 bases; unmatched junction bases: 6. Per germline, CDR1 SNHLY and CDR2 FYNNEI. CDR3 in DNA: TGTGCCAGCAGTGAAGCGGGGGCTAGCGGGGGAACAGATACGCAGTATTTT. This translates into CASSEAGASGGTDTQYF. Full variable domain (missing parts from reference TRBV2 and TRBJ2-3): EPEVTQTPSHQVTQMGQEVILRCVPISNHLYFYWYRQILGQKVEFLVSFYNNEISEKSEIFDDQFSVERPDGSNFTLKIRSTKLEDSAMYFCASSEAGASGGTDTQYFGPGTRLTVL.

The V gene is TRBV12-3 or TRBV12-4, the J gene TRBJ1-2, with D unresolved. This CDR3 has 15 residues. The V gene lost 1 base and the J gene lost 3 bases, with 12 bases spanning the gap. The CDR3 loop is CASSLGFGHDYGYTF. Written as DNA, the CDR3 is TGTGCCAGCAGTTTAGGATTTGGGCACGACTATGGCTACACCTTC.